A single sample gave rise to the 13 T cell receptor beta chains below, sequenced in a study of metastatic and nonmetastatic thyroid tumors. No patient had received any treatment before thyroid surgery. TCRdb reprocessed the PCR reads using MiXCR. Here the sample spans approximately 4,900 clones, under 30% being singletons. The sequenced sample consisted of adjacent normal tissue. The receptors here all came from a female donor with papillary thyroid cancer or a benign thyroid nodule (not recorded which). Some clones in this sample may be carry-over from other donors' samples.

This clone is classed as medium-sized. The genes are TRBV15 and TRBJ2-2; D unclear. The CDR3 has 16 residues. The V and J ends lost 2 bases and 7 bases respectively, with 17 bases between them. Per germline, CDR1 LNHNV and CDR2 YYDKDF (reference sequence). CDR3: CATSRTKPGVGGELFF. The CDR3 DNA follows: TGTGCCACCAGCAGAACAAAACCTGGGGTCGGCGGGGAGCTGTTTTTT.

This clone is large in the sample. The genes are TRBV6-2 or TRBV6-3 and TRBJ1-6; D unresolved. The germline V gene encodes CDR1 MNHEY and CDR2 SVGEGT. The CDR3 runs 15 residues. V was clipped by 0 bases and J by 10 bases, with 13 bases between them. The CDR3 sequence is CASSYSAGNISPLHF. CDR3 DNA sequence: TGTGCCAGCAGTTACTCGGCGGGCAATATCTCACCCCTCCACTTT.

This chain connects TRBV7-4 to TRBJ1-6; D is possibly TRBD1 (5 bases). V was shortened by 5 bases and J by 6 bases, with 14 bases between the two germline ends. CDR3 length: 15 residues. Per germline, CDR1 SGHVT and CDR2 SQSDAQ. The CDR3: CASSPWGRTNSPLHF. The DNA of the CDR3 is TGTGCCAGCAGCCCCTGGGGACGAACTAATTCACCCCTCCACTTT.

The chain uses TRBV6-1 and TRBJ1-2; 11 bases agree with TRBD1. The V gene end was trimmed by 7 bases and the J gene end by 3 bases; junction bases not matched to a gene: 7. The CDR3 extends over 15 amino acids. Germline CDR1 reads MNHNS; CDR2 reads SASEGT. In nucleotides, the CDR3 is TGTGCCAGCACGGACAGGGGGCAATTGGACTATGGCTACACCTTC. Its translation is CASTDRGQLDYGYTF.

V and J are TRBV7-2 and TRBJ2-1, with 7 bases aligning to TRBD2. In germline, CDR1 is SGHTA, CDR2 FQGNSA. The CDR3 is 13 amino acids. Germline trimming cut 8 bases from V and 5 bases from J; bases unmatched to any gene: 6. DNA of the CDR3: TGTGCCAGCGGGACTACCTCGGACAATGAGCAGTTCTTC. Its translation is CASGTTSDNEQFF.

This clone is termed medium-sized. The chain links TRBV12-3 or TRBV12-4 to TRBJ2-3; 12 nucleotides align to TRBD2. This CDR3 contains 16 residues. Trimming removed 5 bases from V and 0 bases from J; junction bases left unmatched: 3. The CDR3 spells CASSTGTSGSTDTQYF. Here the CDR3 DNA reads TGTGCCAGCAGTACCGGGACTAGCGGGAGCACAGATACGCAGTATTTT.

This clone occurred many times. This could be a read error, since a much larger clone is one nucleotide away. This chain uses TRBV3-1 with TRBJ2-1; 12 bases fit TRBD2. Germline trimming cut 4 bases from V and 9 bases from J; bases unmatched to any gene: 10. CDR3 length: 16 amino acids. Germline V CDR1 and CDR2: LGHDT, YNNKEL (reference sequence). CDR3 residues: CASSLRTSGTTSEQFF. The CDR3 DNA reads TGTGCCAGCAGCCTCCGGACTAGCGGGACGACGAGTGAGCAGTTCTTC.

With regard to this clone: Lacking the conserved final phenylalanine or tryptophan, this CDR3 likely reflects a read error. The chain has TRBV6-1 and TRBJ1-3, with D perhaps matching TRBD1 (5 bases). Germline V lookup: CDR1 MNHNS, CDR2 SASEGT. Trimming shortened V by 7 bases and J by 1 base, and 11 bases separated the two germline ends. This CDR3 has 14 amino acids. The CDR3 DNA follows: TGTGCCAGCATCAGACAGAGATCTGGAAACACCATATATTCT. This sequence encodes CASIRQRSGNTIYS.

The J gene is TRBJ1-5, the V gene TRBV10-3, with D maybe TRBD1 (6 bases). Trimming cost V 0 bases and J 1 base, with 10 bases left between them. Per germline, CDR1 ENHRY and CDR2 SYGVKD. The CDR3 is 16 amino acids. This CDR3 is CAISESRGVSNQPQHF. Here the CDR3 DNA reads TGTGCCATCAGTGAGTCGAGGGGGGTAAGCAATCAGCCCCAGCATTTT.

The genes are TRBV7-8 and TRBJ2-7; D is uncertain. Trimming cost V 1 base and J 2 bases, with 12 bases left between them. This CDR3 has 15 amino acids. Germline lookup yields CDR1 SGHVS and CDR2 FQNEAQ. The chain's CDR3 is CASSLGAGIAYEQYF. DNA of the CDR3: TGTGCCAGCAGCTTAGGGGCAGGAATAGCCTACGAGCAGTACTTC.

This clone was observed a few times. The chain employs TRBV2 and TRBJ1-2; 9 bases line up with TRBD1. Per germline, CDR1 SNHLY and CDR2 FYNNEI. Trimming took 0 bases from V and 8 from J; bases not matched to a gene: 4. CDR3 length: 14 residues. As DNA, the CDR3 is TGTGCCAGCAGTGAAGCCGGGACAGGGATAGGCTACACCTTC. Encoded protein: CASSEAGTGIGYTF.

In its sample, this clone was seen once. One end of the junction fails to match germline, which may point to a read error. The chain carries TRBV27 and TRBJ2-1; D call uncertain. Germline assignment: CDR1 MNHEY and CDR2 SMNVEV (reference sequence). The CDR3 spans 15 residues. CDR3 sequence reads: CAIRLFIGWYNEQVF. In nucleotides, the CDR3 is TGTGCCATCAGGCTTTTTATAGGGTGGTACAATGAGCAGGTCTTC.

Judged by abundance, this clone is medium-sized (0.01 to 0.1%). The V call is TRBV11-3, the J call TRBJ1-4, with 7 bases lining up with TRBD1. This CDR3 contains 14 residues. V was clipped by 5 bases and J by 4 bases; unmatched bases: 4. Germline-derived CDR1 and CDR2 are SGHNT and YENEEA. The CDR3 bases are TGTGCCAGCAGCACCGGGACAGTTAATGAAAAACTGTTTTTT. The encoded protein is CASSTGTVNEKLFF.